A single sample gave rise to the 14 T cell receptor beta chains below, sequenced in a study of blood T cells in healthy people across ages. Next came a second PCR, run for about 7 to 12 cycles, which used a sample-barcoded 5' primer along with a J-beta primer mix. Each CDR3 protein is one row after TCRdb ran MiXCR on the 5' RACE reads. The sample has about 290,000 distinct CDR3 sequences, around 30% seen once. Specimen: blood. The receptors here all came from a woman in her 70s in good health.

This clonotype was detected ten times or more. The V call is TRBV20-1, the J call TRBJ2-5, with 10 bases aligning to TRBD1. This CDR3 spans 14 amino acids. V was clipped by 5 bases and J by 6 bases; unmatched bases: 9. Germline assignment: CDR1 DFQATT and CDR2 SNEGSKA (reference sequence). The CDR3 bases are TGCAGTGCTCGAACGCCGGGACAGGGGAAGACCCAGTACTTC. Translating gives CSARTPGQGKTQYF.

As regards this clonotype: The conserved closing phenylalanine or tryptophan is absent in this CDR3, likely reflecting a read error. It is unclear where the CDR3 begins or ends on the DNA, so no DNA is shown, and the CDR3 is as TCRdb lists it. The J gene is TRBJ2-7, the V gene TRBV7-2; TRBD2 is the table's D call, not checked against the DNA. The CDR3 is made up of 13 amino acids, end residues included. CDR1 and CDR2 from the germline V gene are SGHTA and FQGNSA. CDR3 amino acids: CASSLTSGDPLII.

This clonotype has just one count. This chain joins TRBV18 and TRBJ1-5; 8 positions match TRBD1. The germline V gene has CDR1 KGHSH and CDR2 LQKENI. CDR3 length: 14 residues. Losses at the gene ends were 3 bases for V and 6 bases for J; bases not matched to a gene: 4. The CDR3: CASSPGQGAQPQHF. CDR3 nucleotides: TGTGCCAGCTCACCTGGACAGGGCGCTCAGCCCCAGCATTTT.

In its sample, this clonotype was seen once. The V gene is TRBV29-1, the J gene TRBJ2-7; D is ambiguous. This CDR3 region has 15 residues. V lost 2 bases and J 7 bases, leaving 21 bases between the germline ends. Germline assignment: CDR1 SQVTM and CDR2 ANQGSEA. The CDR3 loop reads CSVESDGPLLGEQYF. CDR3 bases: TGCAGCGTTGAATCGGACGGACCCCTCCTTGGAGAGCAGTACTTC.

This clonotype was picked up a small number of times. The chain recombines TRBV20-1 with TRBJ1-6; TRBD1 aligns across 9 bases. Trimming took 5 bases from V and 7 from J; bases not matched to a gene: 9. There are 15 residues in the CDR3. Germline V gives CDR1 DFQATT, CDR2 SNEGSKA (reference sequence). The CDR3 here is CSAPGTGIYNSPLHF. CDR3 sequence (DNA): TGCAGTGCTCCCGGGACAGGGATCTACAATTCACCCCTCCACTTT.

The chain links TRBV28 to TRBJ1-2; D gene unclear. The CDR3 is 10 residues long. The V gene lost 11 bases and the J gene lost 7 bases, with 11 bases spanning the gap. Looked up from germline, CDR1 is MDHEN and CDR2 is SYDVKM. The CDR3 here is CAAGRSGYTF. Here the CDR3 DNA reads TGTGCCGCTGGGAGGAGTGGCTACACCTTC.

In its sample, this clonotype was seen many times. The J gene is TRBJ2-1, the V gene TRBV6-1; D gene uncertain. The germline V and J ends were trimmed by 7 bases and 9 bases, with 16 bases remaining between them. Germline V CDR1 and CDR2: MNHNS, SASEGT. This CDR3 contains 13 residues. The CDR3, as DNA: TGTGCCAGCACCGTATCACAACGGACTGAGCAGTTCTTC. It encodes CASTVSQRTEQFF.

There are a few counts of this clonotype. The rearrangement links TRBV25-1 to TRBJ2-1; 9 bases are shared with TRBD2. V trimming: 5 bases; J trimming: 7 bases; junction bases outside the gene matches: 15. The CDR3 has 17 amino acids. Germline CDR1 MGHDK, CDR2 SYGVNS. CDR3 protein: CASSNPSGEGRENEQFF. The CDR3 bases are TGTGCCAGCAGTAACCCTAGCGGGGAAGGGCGGGAAAATGAGCAGTTCTTC.

This clonotype came up a few times. The germline gene is not matched at one end of the junction; a read error may be the cause. The genes are TRBV14 and TRBJ1-2, with unresolved D. Germline values: CDR1 SGHDN, CDR2 FVKESK. The CDR3 spans 13 residues. CDR3 sequence reads: CASSQGPGYGCTF. CDR3 sequence (DNA): TGTGCCAGCAGCCAAGGTCCCGGCTATGGCTGCACCTTC.

This clonotype was found a few times. The chain employs TRBV20-1 and TRBJ2-7; 14 nucleotides align to TRBD2. This CDR3 spans 13 amino acids. J was trimmed by 6 bases and V by 4 bases; bases with no gene match: 2. The germline V gene encodes CDR1 DFQATT and CDR2 SNEGSKA (reference sequence). CDR3 coding DNA: TGCAGTGCTAAAGGACTAGCGGGAGGCGAGCAGTACTTC. Translating it yields CSAKGLAGGEQYF.

The chain carries TRBV7-2 and TRBJ2-1; D perhaps matches TRBD2 (5 bases). CDR1 and CDR2 (germline): SGHTA, FQGNSA. V was pared by 3 bases and J by 6 bases, with 15 bases between. This CDR3 has 15 residues. This CDR3 reads CASSFIGKAANEQFF. The CDR3 nucleotides are TGTGCCAGCAGCTTCATCGGGAAAGCCGCCAATGAGCAGTTCTTC.

This clonotype was counted a few times. The CDR3 region is CSVITDRGRRGKLFF. In nucleotides, the CDR3 is TGCAGCGTAATAACAGACCGGGGGCGAAGAGGGAAACTGTTTTTT. The rearrangement links TRBV29-1 to TRBJ1-4; D is perhaps TRBD1 (6 bases). CDR1 and CDR2 from the germline V gene are SQVTM and ANQGSEA. With 6 bases removed from V and 11 bases from J, the gap between germline ends came to 25 bases. The CDR3 contains 15 residues.

The V call is TRBV11-1, the J call TRBJ2-1; D may be TRBD2 (5 bases). The germline V gene encodes CDR1 SGHAT and CDR2 FQDESV (reference sequence). Trimming took off 4 bases at V and 4 bases at J, with 17 bases between the two ends. The CDR3 has 16 residues. The CDR3 DNA is TGTGCCAGCAGCTCCGATGGGGTGGCGGGTTACAATGAGCAGTTCTTC. Translation gives CASSSDGVAGYNEQFF. Full variable domain (rest looked up from reference TRBV11-1 and TRBJ2-1): EAEVAQSPRYKITEKSQAVAFWCDPISGHATLYWYRQILGQGPELLVQFQDESVVDDSQLPKDRFSAERLKGVDSTLKIQPAELGDSAMYLCASSSDGVAGYNEQFFGPGTRLTVL.

This clonotype was seen just once. At one end, the junction sequence differs from germline, possibly due to a read error. The chain is built from TRBV12-3 or TRBV12-4 and TRBJ2-5; D perhaps matches TRBD1 (5 bases). This CDR3 comprises 11 residues. CDR3 coding DNA: TGTGCCAGCAGTCCAGGGTTTAGTTGGTTCTTC. Translated: CASSPGFSWFF.